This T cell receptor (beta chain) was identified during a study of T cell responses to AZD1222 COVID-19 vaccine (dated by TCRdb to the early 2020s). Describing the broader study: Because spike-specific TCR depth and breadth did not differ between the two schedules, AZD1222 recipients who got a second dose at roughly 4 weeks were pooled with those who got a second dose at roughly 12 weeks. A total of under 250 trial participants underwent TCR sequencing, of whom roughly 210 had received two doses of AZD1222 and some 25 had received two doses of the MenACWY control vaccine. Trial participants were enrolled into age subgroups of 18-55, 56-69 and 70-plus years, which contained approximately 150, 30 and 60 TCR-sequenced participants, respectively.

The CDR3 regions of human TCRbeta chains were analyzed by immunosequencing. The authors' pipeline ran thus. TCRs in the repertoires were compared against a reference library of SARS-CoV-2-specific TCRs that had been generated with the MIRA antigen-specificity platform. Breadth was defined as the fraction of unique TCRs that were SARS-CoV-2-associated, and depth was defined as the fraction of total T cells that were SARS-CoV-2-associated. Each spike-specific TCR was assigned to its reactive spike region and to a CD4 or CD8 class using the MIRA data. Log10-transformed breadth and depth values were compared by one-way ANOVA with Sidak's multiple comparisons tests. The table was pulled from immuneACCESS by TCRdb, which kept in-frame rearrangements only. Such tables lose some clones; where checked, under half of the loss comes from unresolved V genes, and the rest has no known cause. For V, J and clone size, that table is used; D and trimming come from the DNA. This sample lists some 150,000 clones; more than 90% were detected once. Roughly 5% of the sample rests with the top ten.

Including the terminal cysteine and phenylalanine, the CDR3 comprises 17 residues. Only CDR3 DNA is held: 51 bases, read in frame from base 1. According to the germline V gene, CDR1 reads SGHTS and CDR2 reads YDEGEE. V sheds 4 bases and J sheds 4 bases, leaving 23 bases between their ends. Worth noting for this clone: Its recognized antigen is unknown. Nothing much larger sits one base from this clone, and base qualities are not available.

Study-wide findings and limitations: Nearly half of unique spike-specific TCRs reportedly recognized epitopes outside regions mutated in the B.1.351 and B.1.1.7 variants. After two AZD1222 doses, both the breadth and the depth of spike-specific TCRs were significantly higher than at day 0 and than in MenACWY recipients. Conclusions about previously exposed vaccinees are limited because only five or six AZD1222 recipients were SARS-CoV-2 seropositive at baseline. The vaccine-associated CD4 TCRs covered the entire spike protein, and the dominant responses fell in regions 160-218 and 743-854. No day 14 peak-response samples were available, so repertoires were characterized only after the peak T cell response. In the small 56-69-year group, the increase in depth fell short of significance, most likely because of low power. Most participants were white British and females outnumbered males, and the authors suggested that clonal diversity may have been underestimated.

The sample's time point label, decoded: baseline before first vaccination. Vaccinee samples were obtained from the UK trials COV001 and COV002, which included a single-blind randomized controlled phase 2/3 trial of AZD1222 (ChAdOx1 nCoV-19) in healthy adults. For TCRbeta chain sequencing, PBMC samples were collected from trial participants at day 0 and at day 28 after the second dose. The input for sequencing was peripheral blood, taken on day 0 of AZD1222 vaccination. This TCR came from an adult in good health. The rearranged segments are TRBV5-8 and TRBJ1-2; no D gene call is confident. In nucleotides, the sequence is TGTGCCAGCAGCCCGGCGGTAGGGAACGTCAGAATCTATGGCTACACCTTC. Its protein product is CASSPAVGNVRIYGYTF.